This TCR beta chain was profiled in a study of spatial heterogeneity in lung cancer. This clonotype came up a few times. Time point meaning: blood at routine non-recurrence follow-up after resection. MiXCR, applied by TCRdb to the 5' RACE reads, yields one record per CDR3 protein. The data contain tens of thousands of distinct CDR3 sequences, approximately 20% of them singletons. J gave up 4 bases and V 5 bases, and 13 bases lay outside the gene matches. This CDR3 has 16 amino acids. The V gene's germline CDR1 is LGHDT and CDR2 YNNKEL (reference sequence). This TCR was sampled from a male donor with early-stage non-small cell lung cancer. The sample was PBMCs, taken at follow-up. The rearrangement joins TRBV3-1 to TRBJ1-1, with 7 bases identical to TRBD1. The CDR3 sequence is CASSARPQGLGTEAFF. CDR3 nucleotides: TGTGCCAGCAGCGCCCGTCCACAGGGGTTAGGCACTGAAGCTTTCTTT.